These 30 T cell receptor beta chains were sequenced from one sample in a study of T cell changes during pregnancy in multiple sclerosis. Here immunoSEQ multiplex PCR was the method, and the copy in TCRdb shows in-frame clones only, minus some. The repertoire holds 72,000 or so clones, 85% to 95% seen once, with approximately 2.5% in the top ten. The input for sequencing was peripheral blood, taken in the second trimester of pregnancy. All receptors derive from a female donor with multiple sclerosis, enrolled in a pregnancy study.

The gene calls are TRBV4-1 and TRBJ1-6; 10 bases line up with TRBD1. The CDR3 has 16 residues. Germline assignment: CDR1 MGHRA and CDR2 YSYEKL. V dropped 6 bases and J dropped 7; count of bases not matched to a gene: 9. This CDR3 reads CASRHPGQGTNSPLHF. The CDR3 region has the DNA TGCGCCAGCAGGCATCCGGGACAGGGGACGAATTCACCCCTCCACTTT.

V usage is TRBV11-2 and J usage is TRBJ2-5; D is ambiguous. This CDR3 region has 14 residues. The V gene's germline CDR1 is SGHAT and CDR2 FQNNGV. V was clipped by 0 bases and J by 5 bases, with 10 bases between them. The CDR3 nucleotides read TGTGCCAGCAGCTTAGATCTTAATGTGGAGACCCAGTACTTC. This sequence encodes CASSLDLNVETQYF.

The V gene is TRBV9, the J gene TRBJ2-2; D remains unclear. CDR1 SGDLS and CDR2 YYNGEE come from the germline V gene. Trimming removed 2 bases at V and 0 bases at J, with 11 bases between. The CDR3 has 16 amino acids. The CDR3 region is CASSVEVTANTGELFF. CDR3 in DNA: TGTGCCAGCAGCGTTGAGGTCACCGCGAACACCGGGGAGCTGTTTTTT.

The rearrangement uses TRBV10-3 and TRBJ2-3; 12 bases map to TRBD2. After removal of 8 bases from V and 6 bases from J, the junction contained 6 bases not matched to a gene. There are 14 residues in the CDR3. The germline CDR1 and CDR2 sequences are ENHRY and SYGVKD. CDR3 in DNA: TGTGCCATCCGAGGGGGGACTAGCGGGGATACGCAGTATTTT. Translated, it gives CAIRGGTSGDTQYF.

V gene TRBV9 combines with J gene TRBJ1-2, with 12 nucleotides matching TRBD1. The CDR3 runs 15 residues. V lost 1 base to trimming and J lost 8 bases; unmatched junction nucleotides: 6. Germline CDR1 and CDR2: SGDLS and YYNGEE. The CDR3 is CASSVTGQGARGYTF. The CDR3 DNA follows: TGTGCCAGCAGCGTAACGGGACAGGGGGCTCGAGGCTACACCTTC. The full variable domain, its missing parts supplied by reference TRBV9 and TRBJ1-2, is DSGVTQTPKHLITATGQRVTLRCSPRSGDLSVYWYQQSLDQGLQFLIQYYNGEERAKGNILERFSAQQFPDLHSELNLSSLELGDSALYFCASSVTGQGARGYTFGSGTRLTVV.

The chain carries TRBV5-8 and TRBJ1-1, with a possible D match to TRBD1 (5 bases). The V and J ends lost 1 base and 5 bases respectively, with 12 bases between them. This CDR3 comprises 14 residues. The germline V gene has CDR1 SGHTS and CDR2 YDEGEE. The CDR3 protein is CASSLTGSGTEAFF. The DNA of the CDR3 is TGTGCCAGCAGCTTGACAGGTTCAGGGACTGAAGCTTTCTTT.

CDR3 in amino acids: CASSSGTQRGSPLHF. CDR3 coding DNA: TGTGCCAGCAGTTCCGGGACTCAAAGGGGTTCACCCCTCCACTTT. The chain is built from TRBV6-5 and TRBJ1-6, with a tentative D call TRBD1 (5 bases). Trimming removed 4 bases at V and 9 bases at J, with 16 bases between. This CDR3 is built from 15 residues. Germline lookup yields CDR1 MNHEY and CDR2 SVGAGI.

The chain has TRBV6-4 and TRBJ1-5; D might be TRBD1 (5 bases). Per the germline V gene, CDR1 is MRHNA and CDR2 is SNTAGT. The germline V and J ends were trimmed by 3 bases and 6 bases, with 15 bases remaining between them. This CDR3 is built from 15 residues. The CDR3 sequence is CASSENGAPFQPQHF. CDR3 nucleotide sequence: TGTGCCAGCAGTGAGAATGGGGCCCCCTTTCAGCCCCAGCATTTT.

The CDR3 DNA reads as TGTGCCAGCAGTTACTCGATGCTAGCGGGGGGGTACGAGCAGTACTTC. It encodes CASSYSMLAGGYEQYF. The V gene is TRBV6-5, the J gene TRBJ2-7; 12 bases line up with TRBD2. Germline lookup yields CDR1 MNHEY and CDR2 SVGAGI. The CDR3 spans 16 residues. Trimming took 0 bases from V and 4 from J; bases not matched to a gene: 4.

This clone appeared once. The chain links TRBV2 to TRBJ2-7; perhaps TRBD2 as D (5 bases). The CDR3 totals 15 residues. Germline values: CDR1 SNHLY, CDR2 FYNNEI. V gave up 2 bases and J gave up 9 bases, with 20 bases separating them. CDR3: CASSEIARSYDGQYF. CDR3 nucleotides: TGTGCCAGCAGTGAAATAGCGCGGAGCTACGATGGGCAGTACTTC. The entire variable domain, with the rest obtained from reference TRBV2 and TRBJ2-7, is as follows: EPEVTQTPSHQVTQMGQEVILRCVPISNHLYFYWYRQILGQKVEFLVSFYNNEISEKSEIFDDQFSVERPDGSNFTLKIRSTKLEDSAMYFCASSEIARSYDGQYFGPGTRLTVT.

The V call is TRBV2, the J call TRBJ1-2; tentative D call: TRBD1 (5 bases). There are 14 residues in the CDR3. Germline assignment: CDR1 SNHLY and CDR2 FYNNEI. V lost 0 bases and J 7 bases, leaving 12 bases between the germline ends. This CDR3 is CASSEASRRGGYTF. The CDR3 coding sequence is TGTGCCAGCAGTGAAGCGTCTAGGAGGGGTGGCTACACCTTC.

This chain uses TRBV29-1 with TRBJ1-2; 9 positions match TRBD1. This CDR3 region has 16 residues. Looked up from germline, CDR1 is SQVTM and CDR2 is ANQGSEA. Trimming at V came to 7 bases and at J to 4 bases, leaving 16 bases not matched to a gene. Here the CDR3 reads CSAHADPGTGSYGYTF. CDR3 nucleotides: TGCAGCGCCCACGCCGATCCCGGGACAGGGTCCTATGGCTACACCTTC.

The chain combines TRBV19 with TRBJ1-1; D is ambiguous. The germline V and J ends were trimmed by 5 bases and 5 bases, with 15 bases remaining between them. The CDR3 is 14 residues long. Germline lookup yields CDR1 LNHDA and CDR2 SQIVND (reference sequence). The CDR3 DNA reads as TGTGCCAGTAGTTGGGATCCGGGAGGGACTGAAGCTTTCTTT. Residues: CASSWDPGGTEAFF.

The chain joins TRBV4-1 to TRBJ2-3; a weak D match, TRBD1 (7 bases). The germline V gene has CDR1 MGHRA and CDR2 YSYEKL. The length of the CDR3 is 15 residues. V lost 2 bases, J lost 0 bases, and 9 bases lay in between. CDR3 sequence: CASSQQGGSTDTQYF. In DNA, the CDR3 is TGCGCCAGCAGCCAACAGGGGGGCAGCACAGATACGCAGTATTTT.

The V gene is TRBV2, the J gene TRBJ2-1; TRBD2 matches at 9 bases. With V trimmed by 7 bases and J by 7 bases, 11 bases remained unmatched. The CDR3 consists of 15 residues. Germline assignment: CDR1 SNHLY and CDR2 FYNNEI. CDR3 region: CASTGAGGPWNEQFF. CDR3 nucleotide sequence: TGTGCCAGCACCGGTGCGGGGGGGCCGTGGAATGAGCAGTTCTTC.

The chain joins TRBV19 to TRBJ1-4, with TRBD1 matching over 10 bases. Trimming took 6 bases from V and 10 from J; bases not matched to a gene: 8. The CDR3 contains 14 residues. Germline V lookup: CDR1 LNHDA, CDR2 SQIVND (reference sequence). CDR3 region: CASSDGQGVTKLFF. CDR3 nucleotide sequence: TGTGCCAGTAGCGACGGACAGGGGGTGACAAAACTGTTTTTT.

As concerns this clone: Compared with germline, one end of the junction differs, possibly owing to a read error. The chain combines TRBV7-9 with TRBJ2-5, with 7 bases aligning to TRBD1. Germline CDR1 and CDR2: SEHNR and FQNEAQ (reference sequence). The CDR3 spans 13 residues. The CDR3 sequence: CASSEMGQTLPNF. The CDR3 nucleotides read TGTGCCAGCAGCGAAATGGGACAGACGCTACCTAACTTC.

The chain uses TRBV23-1 and TRBJ2-7; TRBD1 is a possible D gene (6 bases). TRBV23-1 is treated as an ORF (open reading frame) with a function not yet certain. V lost 4 bases, J lost 1 base, and 14 bases lay in between. There are 15 residues in the CDR3. CDR3 DNA sequence: TGCGCCAGCAGTCGGGAACAGGGTCCTTCCTACGAGCAGTACTTC. It codes for CASSREQGPSYEQYF.

The chain carries TRBV5-6 and TRBJ1-2; D is perhaps TRBD1 (6 bases). V gave up 4 bases and J gave up 7 bases, with 14 bases separating them. From germline, CDR1 is SGHDT and CDR2 YYEEEE. The CDR3 length is 13 residues. The CDR3 DNA reads TGTGCCAGCAGCCGGACAGATGCTTTTGGCTACACCTTC. Protein: CASSRTDAFGYTF. The whole variable domain, filled in from reference TRBV5-6 and TRBJ1-2, reads DAGVTQSPTHLIKTRGQQVTLRCSPKSGHDTVSWYQQALGQGPQFIFQYYEEEERQRGNFPDRFSGHQFPNYSSELNVNALLLGDSALYLCASSRTDAFGYTFGSGTRLTVV.

The chain employs TRBV11-3 and TRBJ2-5; D possibly corresponds to TRBD1 (6 bases). Between the trimmed V and J ends, which lost 3 bases and 3 bases, there was a span of 14 bases. CDR1 and CDR2 from the germline V gene are SGHNT and YENEEA. The CDR3 totals 15 residues. CDR3: CASSFGGRVEETQYF. As DNA, the CDR3 is TGTGCCAGCAGCTTTGGGGGCCGGGTGGAAGAGACCCAGTACTTC.

The rearrangement joins TRBV9 to TRBJ2-7; D remains ambiguous. The CDR3 has 14 residues. V was shortened by 0 bases and J by 0 bases, with 7 bases between the two germline ends. Per the germline V gene, CDR1 is SGDLS and CDR2 is YYNGEE. The CDR3 DNA sequence: TGTGCCAGCAGCGTAGGTATCTCCTCCTACGAGCAGTACTTC. Its translation is CASSVGISSYEQYF.

The chain employs TRBV27 and TRBJ1-4; D possibly corresponds to TRBD1 (6 bases). Germline CDR1 MNHEY, CDR2 SMNVEV (reference sequence). The V end was cut by 6 bases, the J end by 10 bases, with 42 bases between. The CDR3 has 22 amino acids. This CDR3 is CASRICFMIRGVGGEGGGKLFF. The DNA for the CDR3 is TGTGCCAGCAGAATCTGCTTTATGATAAGAGGGGTTGGAGGGGAGGGGGGAGGAAAACTGTTTTTT.

The rearrangement joins TRBV19 to TRBJ2-7, with TRBD1 matching over 11 bases. The CDR3 covers 14 residues. Germline V gene lookup returns CDR1 LNHDA and CDR2 SQIVND (reference sequence). V lost 5 bases and J lost 7; bases outside the gene matches: 7. The CDR3 sequence: CASSHGQGADEQYF. In nucleotides, the CDR3 is TGTGCCAGTAGTCACGGACAGGGGGCGGATGAGCAGTACTTC.

This chain joins TRBV7-3 and TRBJ2-1, with 8 bases identical to TRBD1. Germline CDR1 reads SGHTA; CDR2 reads FQGTGA. V lost 3 bases to trimming and J lost 2 bases; unmatched junction nucleotides: 3. The CDR3 sequence is 15 residues long. The CDR3 DNA is TGTGCCAGCAGCTTCGGGACAGGACCCTACAATGAGCAGTTCTTC. Translation gives CASSFGTGPYNEQFF.

This clone appeared a single time. V gene TRBV27 combines with J gene TRBJ2-7; D may be TRBD2 (6 bases). CDR3 length: 16 amino acids. V was cut by 0 bases and J by 9 bases, with 21 bases left in between. CDR1 is MNHEY and CDR2 is SMNVEV in the germline V gene (reference sequence). Here the CDR3 reads CASSLSMEGSRVWQYF. CDR3 bases: TGTGCCAGCAGTTTATCGATGGAGGGGTCGCGGGTTTGGCAGTACTTC.

The chain uses TRBV5-6 and TRBJ2-5, with 9 bases that match TRBD1. V was clipped by 4 bases and J by 3 bases; unmatched bases: 4. Per germline, CDR1 SGHDT and CDR2 YYEEEE. This CDR3 is built from 14 residues. The CDR3 region has the DNA TGTGCCAGCAGCGGGACAGGGAAAGAAGAGACCCAGTACTTC. It specifies CASSGTGKEETQYF.

The chain links TRBV6-1 to TRBJ1-1; no clear D gene. V gave up 4 bases and J gave up 3 bases, with 15 bases separating them. Germline assignment: CDR1 MNHNS and CDR2 SASEGT. The CDR3 runs 15 residues. The CDR3 here is CASSADRRVYTEAFF. The CDR3 DNA is TGTGCCAGCAGTGCGGATAGGAGGGTGTACACTGAAGCTTTCTTT.

V gene TRBV10-3 combines with J gene TRBJ2-5; D is perhaps TRBD2 (5 bases). The germline gives CDR1 ENHRY, CDR2 SYGVKD. CDR3 length: 14 residues. V dropped 0 bases and J dropped 2 bases, with 7 bases sitting between them. The CDR3 here is CAISESTGQETQYF. The CDR3 DNA follows: TGTGCCATCAGTGAGTCTACGGGGCAAGAGACCCAGTACTTC.

This chain links TRBV19 with TRBJ2-5; D may be TRBD2 (5 bases). The V gene's germline CDR1 is LNHDA and CDR2 SQIVND (reference sequence). The CDR3 has 12 amino acids. Trimming removed 10 bases at V and 4 bases at J, with 13 bases between. As DNA, the CDR3 is TGTGCCACGGCTCCCCGGGGAGAGACCCAGTACTTC. Amino acids: CATAPRGETQYF.

CDR3 DNA: TGTGCCAGCAGCCCCGGGACAGCACCTACCGGGGAGCTGTTTTTT. It yields the protein CASSPGTAPTGELFF. This sequence joins TRBV6-5 and TRBJ2-2; TRBD1 agrees at 7 bases. The CDR3 spans 15 residues. The trim removed 6 bases at V and 5 bases at J, leaving 9 bases unmatched. Germline values: CDR1 MNHEY, CDR2 SVGAGI.